These 29 T cell receptor beta chains came from one sample sequenced in a study of cytomegalovirus exposure and HLA in healthy donors. Using immunoSEQ multiplex PCR, the repertoire was profiled, and TCRdb retains in-frame clones only, with some absent. Of approximately 150,000 clones in the sample, about 83% are singletons; the top ten hold roughly 1.5%. The specimen sequenced was PBMCs. All receptors derive from a woman aged 30 to 39 in good health and CMV-seronegative.

The sample holds a few counts of this clone. V usage is TRBV7-9 and J usage is TRBJ2-7; possible D gene TRBD1, 6 bases. Trimming stripped 3 bases from V and 3 bases from J, with 9 bases between. Germline V CDR1 and CDR2: SEHNR, FQNEAQ (reference sequence). The CDR3 runs 13 residues. The CDR3 region is CASSFIQGYEQYF. The CDR3, as DNA: TGTGCCAGCAGCTTCATACAGGGCTACGAGCAGTACTTC. Complete variable domain (other parts from reference TRBV7-9 and TRBJ2-7): DTGVSQNPRHKITKRGQNVTFRCDPISEHNRLYWYRQTLGQGPEFLTYFQNEAQLEKSRLLSDRFSAERPKGSFSTLEIQRTEQGDSAMYLCASSFIQGYEQYFGPGTRLTVT.

A single count supports this clone. The CDR3 DNA reads as TGTGCCTTAGGACAGGATTGGAACACCGGGGAGCTGTTTTTT. It encodes CALGQDWNTGELFF. The chain employs TRBV30 and TRBJ2-2; 7 bases map to TRBD1. V lost 7 bases to trimming and J lost 1 base; unmatched junction nucleotides: 6. The V gene's germline CDR1 is GTSNPN and CDR2 SVGIG (reference sequence). The CDR3 covers 14 residues.

The genes are TRBV2 and TRBJ1-2; D not resolved. Trimming removed 6 bases from V and 5 bases from J, with 7 bases in between. Germline values: CDR1 SNHLY, CDR2 FYNNEI. This CDR3 has 11 amino acids. The CDR3 spells CASSVLYGYTF. The CDR3 nucleotides are TGTGCCAGCAGCGTTCTATATGGCTACACCTTC.

The genes are TRBV5-1 and TRBJ2-5; no firm D call. In germline, CDR1 is SGHRS, CDR2 YFSETQ. V lost 4 bases and J lost 0, with 7 bases in between. The CDR3 sequence is 13 residues long. The CDR3 sequence: CASSPQDQETQYF. In nucleotides, the CDR3 is TGCGCCAGCAGCCCTCAGGACCAAGAGACCCAGTACTTC. Combining the CDR3 with reference TRBV5-1 and TRBJ2-5 gives the whole variable domain KAGVTQTPRYLIKTRGQQVTLSCSPISGHRSVSWYQQTPGQGLQFLFEYFSETQRNKGNFPGRFSGRQFSNSRSEMNVSTLELGDSALYLCASSPQDQETQYFGPGTRLLVL.

This clone has just one count. This chain joins TRBV30 and TRBJ1-2; D is unresolved. The CDR3 runs to 12 residues. Germline CDR1 and CDR2: GTSNPN and SVGIG (reference sequence). V was clipped by 0 bases and J by 8 bases, with 10 bases between them. CDR3 sequence: CAWSVLPGGYTF. Here the CDR3 DNA reads TGTGCCTGGAGTGTACTCCCCGGGGGCTACACCTTC. The entire variable domain, with the rest obtained from reference TRBV30 and TRBJ1-2, is as follows: SQTIHQWPATLVQPVGSPLSLECTVEGTSNPNLYWYRQAAGRGLQLLFYSVGIGQISSEVPQNLSASRPQDRQFILSSKKLLLSDSGFYLCAWSVLPGGYTFGSGTRLTVV.

The chain employs TRBV5-4 and TRBJ2-7; a possible D gene is TRBD2 (5 bases). Germline CDR1 is SGHNT and CDR2 is YYREEE (reference sequence). Trimming took off 0 bases at V and 0 bases at J, with 10 bases between the two ends. The CDR3 extends over 15 amino acids. Here the CDR3 reads CASSLELAGSYEQYF. The CDR3 bases are TGTGCCAGCAGCTTGGAGCTAGCTGGCTCCTACGAGCAGTACTTC.

The chain recombines TRBV10-3 with TRBJ1-2; maybe TRBD1 (5 bases). Per germline, CDR1 ENHRY and CDR2 SYGVKD. Trimming removed 4 bases from V and 6 bases from J, with 12 bases in between. The CDR3 extends over 13 amino acids. The CDR3 bases are TGTGCCATCAGTGGAGGCTGGGGGGATGGCTACACCTTC. This codes for CAISGGWGDGYTF.

The chain combines TRBV27 with TRBJ2-5, with D possibly being TRBD1 (6 bases). The CDR3 is 17 amino acids. CDR1 and CDR2 (germline): MNHEY, SMNVEV (reference sequence). V was trimmed by 0 bases and J by 7 bases, leaving 21 bases between them. CDR3 sequence: CASSLSWWGPNRGTQYF. The DNA of the CDR3 is TGTGCCAGCAGTTTATCTTGGTGGGGGCCCAACCGAGGGACCCAGTACTTC.

V and J are TRBV4-3 and TRBJ2-3; D not resolved. The CDR3 covers 16 residues. Trimming took off 0 bases at V and 4 bases at J, with 14 bases between the two ends. CDR1 and CDR2 from the germline V gene are LGHNA and YSLEER. DNA for the CDR3: TGCGCCAGCAGCCAAGAAGCTAGTCTTCTCGCAGATACGCAGTATTTT. Translated, it gives CASSQEASLLADTQYF.

The gene calls are TRBV19 and TRBJ2-3; the match to TRBD2 covers 13 bases. The CDR3 spans 17 residues. Germline trimming cut 0 bases from V and 3 bases from J; bases unmatched to any gene: 3. Germline CDR1 and CDR2: LNHDA and SQIVND (reference sequence). This chain's CDR3 is CASSIDRGLAGTDTQYF. CDR3 in DNA: TGTGCCAGTAGTATAGATCGGGGACTAGCGGGGACAGATACGCAGTATTTT.

This chain joins TRBV7-9 and TRBJ1-5, with 9 bases matching TRBD1. Germline CDR1 SEHNR, CDR2 FQNEAQ (reference sequence). The CDR3 spans 15 residues. V shed 4 bases, J shed 3 bases, and the junction held 4 bases outside the gene matches. The CDR3 protein is CASSSDRGYNQPQHF. The CDR3, as DNA: TGTGCCAGCAGCTCCGACAGGGGGTACAATCAGCCCCAGCATTTT.

This chain joins TRBV20-1 and TRBJ1-1; the D gene is possibly TRBD1 (6 bases). CDR3 length equals 11 residues. Germline values: CDR1 DFQATT, CDR2 SNEGSKA (reference sequence). Trimming removed 7 bases at V and 5 bases at J, with 11 bases between. CDR3 amino acids: CSVGGVTEAFF. The DNA for the CDR3 is TGCAGTGTAGGGGGGGTGACTGAAGCTTTCTTT.

The rearrangement links TRBV6-1 to TRBJ2-1; no clear D gene. V gave up 2 bases and J gave up 6 bases, with 20 bases separating them. Per the germline V gene, CDR1 is MNHNS and CDR2 is SASEGT. CDR3 length: 17 amino acids. The chain's CDR3 is CASSEYWLGQAFNEQFF. The CDR3 bases are TGTGCCAGCAGTGAATATTGGCTCGGTCAGGCCTTCAATGAGCAGTTCTTC.

V is TRBV11-2 and J is TRBJ2-3; no clear D gene. Between the trimmed V and J ends, which lost 6 bases and 7 bases, there was a span of 14 bases. The CDR3 contains 13 residues. In germline, CDR1 is SGHAT, CDR2 FQNNGV. CDR3 sequence reads: CASSPQPGNTQYF. The CDR3 coding sequence is TGTGCCAGCAGTCCCCAACCCGGTAATACGCAGTATTTT. Looking up the rest from reference TRBV11-2 and TRBJ2-3 gives the full variable domain: EAGVAQSPRYKIIEKRQSVAFWCNPISGHATLYWYQQILGQGPKLLIQFQNNGVVDDSQLPKDRFSAERLKGVDSTLKIQPAKLEDSAVYLCASSPQPGNTQYFGPGTRLTVL.

The chain combines TRBV14 with TRBJ1-4, with D hard to call. Trimming pared 0 bases from V and 2 bases from J, leaving 13 bases between. CDR1 is SGHDN, CDR2 FVKESK, per germline. There are 17 residues in the CDR3. CDR3 in DNA: TGTGCCAGCAGCCAAGATGTGAGGCGTTCTACTAATGAAAAACTGTTTTTT. This codes for CASSQDVRRSTNEKLFF. Full variable domain (outside the CDR3, taken from reference TRBV14 and TRBJ1-4): EAGVTQFPSHSVIEKGQTVTLRCDPISGHDNLYWYRRVMGKEIKFLLHFVKESKQDESGMPNNRFLAERTGGTYSTLKVQPAELEDSGVYFCASSQDVRRSTNEKLFFGSGTQLSVL.

V and J are TRBV5-4 and TRBJ2-3, with D uncertain. Germline CDR1 reads SGHNT; CDR2 reads YYREEE (reference sequence). The germline V and J ends were trimmed by 1 base and 5 bases, with 8 bases remaining between them. CDR3 length: 13 amino acids. The CDR3 loop is CASSLQLRDTQYF. Here the CDR3 DNA reads TGTGCCAGCAGCTTGCAACTGCGAGATACGCAGTATTTT.

The chain joins TRBV5-4 to TRBJ2-5; the match to TRBD1 covers 9 bases. Trimming took 2 bases from V and 5 from J; bases not matched to a gene: 22. This CDR3 has 20 amino acids. CDR1 SGHNT and CDR2 YYREEE come from the germline V gene (reference sequence). Here the CDR3 DNA reads TGTGCCAGCAGCTTTGACGGGTGGAGGACAGGGGCCCACCCTGGGGAGACCCAGTACTTC. Translated: CASSFDGWRTGAHPGETQYF.

The rearrangement joins TRBV4-1 to TRBJ1-6; D is unclear. V lost 1 base and J 0 bases, leaving 4 bases between the germline ends. The CDR3 spans 15 residues. Per germline, CDR1 MGHRA and CDR2 YSYEKL. CDR3 sequence: CASSQARSYNSPLHF. The CDR3 DNA is TGCGCCAGCAGCCAAGCCCGCTCCTATAATTCACCCCTCCACTTT.

The chain links TRBV19 to TRBJ1-2; 8 nucleotides match TRBD1. There are 14 residues in the CDR3. Germline CDR1 reads LNHDA; CDR2 reads SQIVND (reference sequence). Losses at the gene ends were 3 bases for V and 5 bases for J; bases not matched to a gene: 5. The chain's CDR3 is CASSIGTGLYGYTF. The CDR3 nucleotides read TGTGCCAGTAGTATTGGGACAGGATTATATGGCTACACCTTC. Together with reference TRBV19 and TRBJ1-2, the CDR3 gives the full variable domain: DGGITQSPKYLFRKEGQNVTLSCEQNLNHDAMYWYRQDPGQGLRLIYYSQIVNDFQKGDIAEGYSVSREKKESFPLTVTSAQKNPTAFYLCASSIGTGLYGYTFGSGTRLTVV.

DNA of the CDR3: TGTGCCAGCAGCGTGACTAGGTCGAACACCGGGGAGCTGTTTTTT. Its translation: CASSVTRSNTGELFF. The gene calls are TRBV9 and TRBJ2-2; tentative D call: TRBD2 (6 bases). Between the trimmed V and J ends, which lost 2 bases and 0 bases, there was a span of 8 bases. The V gene's germline CDR1 is SGDLS and CDR2 YYNGEE. The CDR3 has 15 residues.

This clone appeared a few times. In DNA form, the CDR3 reads TGTGCCAGCCGGGACAGCTACTTTGCAACTAATGAAAAACTGTTTTTT. It encodes CASRDSYFATNEKLFF. This chain uses TRBV2 with TRBJ1-4; 7 bases match TRBD1. V dropped 8 bases and J dropped 0; count of bases not matched to a gene: 9. CDR3 size: 16 residues. CDR1 is SNHLY and CDR2 is FYNNEI in the germline V gene.

The chain uses TRBV27 and TRBJ1-4, with TRBD1 as a possible D gene (5 bases). Germline assignment: CDR1 MNHEY and CDR2 SMNVEV (reference sequence). The V and J ends lost 0 bases and 8 bases respectively, with 13 bases between them. This CDR3 is built from 15 residues. CDR3 DNA: TGTGCCAGCAGTTTATCTTGGGGGGGTATCGAAAAACTGTTTTTT. It encodes CASSLSWGGIEKLFF.

The CDR3 DNA is TGTGCCAGTACCCTGGGAGGGGTGGATGGCTACACCTTC. This sequence encodes CASTLGGVDGYTF. The chain is built from TRBV19 and TRBJ1-2, with D possibly being TRBD1 (5 bases). Germline V gene sequence: CDR1 LNHDA, CDR2 SQIVND (reference sequence). CDR3 length: 13 amino acids. Trimming removed 7 bases from V and 6 bases from J, with 15 bases in between.

This clone has a single count. The chain combines TRBV7-2 with TRBJ1-4; no firm D call. The germline V gene encodes CDR1 SGHTA and CDR2 FQGNSA. The V gene lost 5 bases and the J gene lost 7 bases, with 11 bases spanning the gap. CDR3 size: 13 residues. The CDR3 region is CASSRAEGEKLFF. CDR3 DNA sequence: TGTGCCAGCAGCCGGGCGGAGGGTGAAAAACTGTTTTTT.

The chain links TRBV29-1 to TRBJ2-7, with D tentatively TRBD1 (5 bases). The CDR3 covers 10 residues. The germline gives CDR1 SQVTM, CDR2 ANQGSEA. Between the trimmed V and J ends, which lost 5 bases and 5 bases, there was a span of 7 bases. The CDR3 nucleotides read TGCAGCGTTATCAGGGACGAGCAGTACTTC. It codes for CSVIRDEQYF.

The chain links TRBV6-5 to TRBJ2-3; D is perhaps TRBD2 (5 bases). Germline-derived CDR1 and CDR2 are MNHEY and SVGAGI. V was shortened by 7 bases and J by 4 bases, with 9 bases between the two germline ends. The CDR3 loop spans 12 amino acids. CDR3 in DNA: TGTGCCAGCACCGGCGGGCCAGATACGCAGTATTTT. It encodes CASTGGPDTQYF.

DNA of the CDR3: TGTGCCAGCCTCCGCAGGACAGGGACACAAGAGACCCAGTACTTC. As protein: CASLRRTGTQETQYF. This chain connects TRBV2 to TRBJ2-5; 8 bases fit TRBD1. The germline V gene has CDR1 SNHLY and CDR2 FYNNEI. The CDR3 length is 15 residues. J was trimmed by 2 bases and V by 8 bases; bases with no gene match: 10. The entire variable domain, with the rest obtained from reference TRBV2 and TRBJ2-5, is as follows: EPEVTQTPSHQVTQMGQEVILRCVPISNHLYFYWYRQILGQKVEFLVSFYNNEISEKSEIFDDQFSVERPDGSNFTLKIRSTKLEDSAMYFCASLRRTGTQETQYFGPGTRLLVL.

This clone was counted a single time. Within the sample, other DNA sequences also encode this same CDR3. The CDR3 is CASSLQGAKNIQYF. CDR3 nucleotide sequence: TGTGCCAGCAGTTTACAGGGGGCCAAAAACATTCAGTACTTC. The chain carries TRBV27 and TRBJ2-4; possibly TRBD1 for D (6 bases). CDR1 MNHEY and CDR2 SMNVEV come from the germline V gene (reference sequence). The CDR3 extends over 14 amino acids. V gave up 2 bases and J gave up 1 base, with 6 bases separating them.

The chain couples TRBV7-8 to TRBJ2-3, with D perhaps matching TRBD2 (6 bases). V was cut by 5 bases and J by 3 bases, with 15 bases left in between. Germline CDR1 is SGHVS and CDR2 is FQNEAQ. The CDR3 spans 15 residues. CDR3: CASSQDPGGTDTQYF. The CDR3 region has the DNA TGTGCCAGCAGCCAGGACCCCGGAGGGACAGATACGCAGTATTTT.